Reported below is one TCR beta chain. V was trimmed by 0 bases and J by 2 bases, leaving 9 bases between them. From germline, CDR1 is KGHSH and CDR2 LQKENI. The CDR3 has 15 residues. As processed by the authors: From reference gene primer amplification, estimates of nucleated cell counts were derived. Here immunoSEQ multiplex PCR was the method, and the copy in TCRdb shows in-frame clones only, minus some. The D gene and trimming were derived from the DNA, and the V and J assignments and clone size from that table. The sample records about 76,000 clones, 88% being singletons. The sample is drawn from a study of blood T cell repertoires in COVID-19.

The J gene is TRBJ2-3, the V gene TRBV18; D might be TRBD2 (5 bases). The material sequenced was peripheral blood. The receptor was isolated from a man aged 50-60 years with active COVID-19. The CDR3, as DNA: TGTGCCAGCTCACCACCGAGGGCAGCCACAGATACGCAGTATTTT. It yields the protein CASSPPRAATDTQYF.